One T cell receptor beta chain is described in this entry. Its antigen specificity is not known. Per-base quality was not reported, and no clone a single base away is much larger than it. The listed sequencing device is Illumina HiSeq 2500. Quantitative 5'-RACE with molecular barcodes was used to prepare TCR beta libraries. From the authors' description of their analysis: Disease-linked TCR variants were identified with a new computational method built on a probabilistic model of VDJ rearrangement. TCRdb redid the processing of the public reads, applying fastp at Q25 and MiXCR, and retained in-frame beta chains. Every CDR3 protein is listed once, alongside the most common genes and DNA of its rows. The V and J calls reflect TCRdb's pipeline rather than the authors' work. This sample has approximately 140,000 distinct CDR3 sequences in its table, and approximately 48% of those were observed once. Together, the top ten hold roughly 15% of the sample.

The CDR3 runs 13 amino acids, cysteine and phenylalanine included. Left in the record is the CDR3 DNA by itself, 39 bases read in frame from the first base. V lost 6 bases and J lost 4 bases; the stretch between them is 12 bases long. CDR1 ENHRY and CDR2 SYGVKD were looked up in the germline V gene. This entry comes from a study of CD8 T cells in ankylosing spondylitis (dated by TCRdb to 2016 to 2017). With respect to the entire study: T cell receptor beta repertoires were profiled in healthy donors and ankylosing spondylitis patients so that disease-linked TCR variants could be found. The full study cohort comprised approximately 23 ankylosing spondylitis patients and roughly 100 healthy donors. Peripheral blood was sampled, and synovial fluid was also collected from ankylosing spondylitis patients. Summary of the overall study and its limitations: A TCR beta motif of eight highly homologous amino acid variants appeared characteristic of blood from ankylosing spondylitis patients. The disease-linked clones showed a CD8+ phenotype and occurred at relatively low frequencies in peripheral blood. Some of the motif variants had been reported before in the synovial fluid and blood of reactive arthritis patients, a finding that suggests common disease-initiation mechanisms. Significant enrichment of the disease-linked clones was reported in matched synovial fluid samples from ankylosing spondylitis patients.

For each ankylosing spondylitis patient, the synovial fluid sample was matched to a blood sample from that same patient. The receptor was isolated from a male donor with ankylosing spondylitis. Material: synovial fluid, either unsorted or a sorted T cell fraction (not recorded which). The chain couples TRBV10-3 to TRBJ1-2, with no D gene named confidently. In nucleotide form, the sequence is TGTGCCATCAGGTTCTCTTGGCCCTATGGCTACACCTTC. Its translation is CAIRFSWPYGYTF.